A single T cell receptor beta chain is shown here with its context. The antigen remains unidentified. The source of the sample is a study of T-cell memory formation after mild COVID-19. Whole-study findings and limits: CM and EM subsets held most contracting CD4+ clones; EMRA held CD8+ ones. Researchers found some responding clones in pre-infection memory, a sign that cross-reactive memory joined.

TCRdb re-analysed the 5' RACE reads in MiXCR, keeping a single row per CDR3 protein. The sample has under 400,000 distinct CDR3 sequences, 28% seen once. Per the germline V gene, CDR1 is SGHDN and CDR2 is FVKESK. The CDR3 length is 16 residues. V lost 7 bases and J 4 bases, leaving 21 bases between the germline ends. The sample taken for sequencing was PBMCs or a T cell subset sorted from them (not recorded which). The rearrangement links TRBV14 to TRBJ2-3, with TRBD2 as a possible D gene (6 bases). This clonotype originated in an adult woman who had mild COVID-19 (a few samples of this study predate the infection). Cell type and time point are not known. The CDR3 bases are TGTGCCAGCACCAAAGTGGGACTTGGAGGGGCAGATACGCAGTATTTT. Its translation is CASTKVGLGGADTQYF.